The rows below give T cell receptor beta chains drawn from one sample of a study of cytomegalovirus exposure and HLA in healthy donors. The table came from immunoSEQ multiplex PCR; TCRdb's copy has only in-frame clones and leaves some out. The sample has some 160,000 clones, 60% to 85% seen once. The source material was PBMCs. The receptors derive from a man in his forties in good health and CMV-seronegative. The CDR3 runs from the conserved cysteine through the conserved F or W. A D gene is named only where the DNA matches it firmly. Size is omitted from some rows. Given values are once, few, many or a class for expanded clones.

abundance | d_gene | j_gene | v_gene | CDR3aa | CDR3nt
NA | TRBD1 | TRBJ2-7 | TRBV5-1 | CASLKKRDRGANEQYF | TGCGCCAGCCTTAAGAAGCGGGACAGGGGTGCGAACGAGCAGTACTTC
NA | NA | TRBJ2-3 | TRBV7-2 | CASRRGITDTQYF | TGTGCCAGCAGACGGGGAATCACAGATACGCAGTATTTT
once | TRBD2 | TRBJ2-7 | TRBV6-4 | CASSEGLAGESYEQYF | TGTGCCAGCAGTGAGGGACTAGCGGGAGAAAGCTACGAGCAGTACTTC
NA | NA | TRBJ1-2 | TRBV5-1 | CASSLPPVGAHYGYTF | TGCGCCAGCAGCCTCCCCCCAGTGGGCGCACACTATGGCTACACCTTC
NA | NA | TRBJ2-3 | TRBV29-1 | CSVGTTTNTDTQYF | TGCAGCGTCGGAACTACTACCAACACAGATACGCAGTATTTT
NA | NA | TRBJ2-1 | TRBV7-9 | CASRLDTGSNNEQFF | TGTGCCAGCAGACTAGATACAGGGTCTAACAATGAGCAGTTCTTC
NA | NA | TRBJ2-7 | TRBV7-9 | CASSLAGTTTTYEQYF | TGTGCCAGCAGCTTGGCCGGGACAACTACTACCTACGAGCAGTACTTC
NA | TRBD1 | TRBJ1-2 | TRBV11-2 | CASSLPGQGYGYTF | TGTGCCAGCAGCCTACCGGGACAGGGATATGGCTACACCTTC
few | NA | TRBJ2-3 | TRBV30 | CARGTDTQYF | TGTGCCCGGGGCACAGATACGCAGTATTTT
NA | NA | TRBJ1-5 | TRBV19 | CASRQGQPNQPQHF | TGTGCCAGTCGCCAGGGGCAGCCCAATCAGCCCCAGCATTTT
NA | TRBD1 | TRBJ1-1 | TRBV30 | CAWSPGQAGTEAFF | TGTGCCTGGAGCCCGGGACAGGCGGGCACTGAAGCTTTCTTT
NA | TRBD1 | TRBJ1-3 | TRBV6-5 | CASSYATGAGNTIYF | TGTGCCAGCAGTTACGCAACAGGGGCTGGAAACACCATATATTTT
NA | TRBD2 | TRBJ2-1 | TRBV5-1 | CASSSRTSGSDNEQFF | TGCGCCAGCAGCTCGAGGACTAGCGGGAGCGATAATGAGCAGTTCTTC
NA | NA | TRBJ1-1 | TRBV6-5 | CASSYEGDTEAFF | TGTGCCAGCAGTTACGAGGGAGACACTGAAGCTTTCTTT
NA | NA | TRBJ2-5 | TRBV5-1 | CASSLVGAGQETQYF | TGCGCCAGCAGCTTGGTTGGGGCCGGACAAGAGACCCAGTACTTC
NA | NA | TRBJ2-2 | TRBV2 | CASSEISKRAGELFF | TGTGCCAGCAGTGAAATTAGTAAGAGGGCCGGGGAGCTGTTTTTT
NA | NA | TRBJ1-1 | TRBV5-1 | CASSRTGPMNTEAFF | TGCGCCAGCAGCCGCACAGGGCCCATGAACACTGAAGCTTTCTTT
NA | TRBD1 | TRBJ1-1 | TRBV7-9 | CASSLGGDRGRYTEAFF | TGTGCCAGCAGCTTAGGGGGGGACAGGGGGCGGTACACTGAAGCTTTCTTT